These 12 T cell receptor beta chains share one sample of origin, sequenced in a study of blood T cell repertoires in COVID-19. Generated by immunoSEQ multiplex PCR, the TCRdb table keeps only in-frame clones and is missing some. The table shows roughly 240,000 clones, with 65% to 90% occurring only once. The specimen was peripheral blood. Receptors were obtained from a man aged 40-49 years who had recovered from COVID-19.

The chain combines TRBV4-2 with TRBJ2-3; 10 nucleotides agree with TRBD2. Unmatched junction bases numbered 6, after V lost 3 bases and J lost 0 bases. The CDR3 contains 17 residues. Germline lookup yields CDR1 LGHNA and CDR2 YNFKEQ. The CDR3, as DNA: TGTGCCAGCAGCCAGGGTAGCGGGGGGACAAGCACAGATACGCAGTATTTT. Its protein product is CASSQGSGGTSTDTQYF.

The chain employs TRBV18 and TRBJ1-6; D ambiguous. V was shortened by 2 bases and J by 7 bases, with 9 bases between the two germline ends. Germline values: CDR1 KGHSH, CDR2 LQKENI. The CDR3 runs 14 residues. CDR3 in amino acids: CASSPSTTNSPLHF. In DNA form, the CDR3 reads TGTGCCAGCTCACCATCTACTACAAATTCACCCCTCCACTTT. The full variable domain, its missing parts supplied by reference TRBV18 and TRBJ1-6, is NAGVMQNPRHLVRRRGQEARLRCSPMKGHSHVYWYRQLPEEGLKFMVYLQKENIIDESGMPKERFSAEFPKEGPSILRIQQVVRGDSAAYFCASSPSTTNSPLHFGNGTRLTVT.

The chain joins TRBV5-1 to TRBJ1-3; possible D gene TRBD1, 5 bases. Trimming took 6 bases from V and 2 from J, leaving 9 bases between them. Per germline, CDR1 SGHRS and CDR2 YFSETQ. This CDR3 is 13 amino acids long. DNA for the CDR3: TGCGCCAGCAAAACAGGCGCTGGAAACACCATATATTTT. Translating it yields CASKTGAGNTIYF.

The table lists this clone with a few counts. Here the CDR3 reads CASRSSGRAADQPQHF. CDR3 nucleotide sequence: TGTGCCAGCAGGTCTAGCGGGCGGGCGGCGGATCAGCCCCAGCATTTT. The chain recombines TRBV7-8 with TRBJ1-5; D gene ambiguous. The CDR3 totals 16 residues. The germline V gene has CDR1 SGHVS and CDR2 FQNEAQ. Trimming left V 6 bases short and J 5 bases short, with 20 bases between. The variable domain in full, with the rest retrieved from reference TRBV7-8 and TRBJ1-5, is GAGVSQSPRYKVAKRGQDVALRCDPISGHVSLFWYQQALGQGPEFLTYFQNEAQLDKSGLPSDRFFAERPEGSVSTLKIQRTQQEDSAVYLCASRSSGRAADQPQHFGDGTRLSIL.

The chain recombines TRBV20-1 with TRBJ2-5, with 10 positions matching TRBD2. The CDR3 covers 15 residues. With 3 bases clipped from V and 2 bases from J, the junction kept 6 bases outside the gene matches. CDR1 is DFQATT, CDR2 SNEGSKA, per germline (reference sequence). The CDR3 sequence: CSASGSGGRQETQYF. CDR3 in DNA: TGCAGTGCTAGTGGTAGCGGGGGGCGTCAAGAGACCCAGTACTTC.

V gene TRBV28 combines with J gene TRBJ1-5, with a possible D match to TRBD1 (6 bases). Deletions cut 6 bases from V and 2 bases from J, with 14 bases between. The germline gives CDR1 MDHEN, CDR2 SYDVKM. The CDR3 has 15 residues. The CDR3 protein is CASSPGEGGNQPQHF. The CDR3 bases are TGTGCCAGCAGCCCAGGGGAGGGCGGCAATCAGCCCCAGCATTTT.

This clone was observed a handful of times. This chain joins TRBV5-4 and TRBJ1-6; D not certain. Germline values: CDR1 SGHNT, CDR2 YYREEE (reference sequence). The CDR3 totals 13 residues. CDR3 protein: CGTAGRNNSPLHF. CDR3 DNA sequence: TGTGGGACCGCCGGGAGAAATAATTCACCCCTCCACTTT.

The rearrangement joins TRBV5-1 to TRBJ1-5, with TRBD1 identical over 10 bases. The CDR3 consists of 14 residues. V was clipped by 5 bases and J by 6 bases; unmatched bases: 5. The germline CDR1 and CDR2 sequences are SGHRS and YFSETQ. The CDR3 DNA reads as TGCGCCAGCAGTGTGACAGGGGGCTTTCAGCCCCAGCATTTT. This translates into CASSVTGGFQPQHF.

The V call is TRBV20-1, the J call TRBJ2-1, with D maybe TRBD1 (5 bases). Trimming shortened V by 3 bases and J by 9 bases, and 9 bases separated the two germline ends. Looked up from germline, CDR1 is DFQATT and CDR2 is SNEGSKA (reference sequence). The CDR3 is 11 amino acids. The CDR3 sequence is CSARDTGEQFF. The DNA for the CDR3 is TGCAGTGCTAGGGACACAGGTGAGCAGTTCTTC.

This clone was seen a handful of times. This chain links TRBV6-6 with TRBJ1-1; no firm D call. With 0 bases removed from V and 3 bases from J, the gap between germline ends came to 5 bases. Germline values: CDR1 MNHNY, CDR2 SVGAGI (reference sequence). This CDR3 comprises 13 residues. The CDR3 sequence is CASSYSQDTEAFF. In nucleotides, the CDR3 is TGTGCCAGCAGTTACTCTCAGGACACTGAAGCTTTCTTT.

The J gene is TRBJ1-5, the V gene TRBV2, with no clear D. CDR1 and CDR2 from the germline V gene are SNHLY and FYNNEI. The V gene lost 5 bases and the J gene lost 6 bases, with 14 bases spanning the gap. This CDR3 spans 14 amino acids. The CDR3 bases are TGTGCCAGCAGTAACTCACTCACCCTTCAGCCCCAGCATTTT. Its translation: CASSNSLTLQPQHF.

This clone was seen a handful of times. The rearrangement uses TRBV29-1 and TRBJ2-3, with 15 bases lining up with TRBD2. Germline V gene data show CDR1 as SQVTM and CDR2 as ANQGSEA. CDR3 length: 16 residues. Germline trimming cut 1 base from V and 6 bases from J; bases unmatched to any gene: 5. In DNA, the CDR3 is TGCAGCGTTGAAGGTGGACTAGCGGGAGGGCCCGATACGCAGTATTTT. As protein: CSVEGGLAGGPDTQYF.